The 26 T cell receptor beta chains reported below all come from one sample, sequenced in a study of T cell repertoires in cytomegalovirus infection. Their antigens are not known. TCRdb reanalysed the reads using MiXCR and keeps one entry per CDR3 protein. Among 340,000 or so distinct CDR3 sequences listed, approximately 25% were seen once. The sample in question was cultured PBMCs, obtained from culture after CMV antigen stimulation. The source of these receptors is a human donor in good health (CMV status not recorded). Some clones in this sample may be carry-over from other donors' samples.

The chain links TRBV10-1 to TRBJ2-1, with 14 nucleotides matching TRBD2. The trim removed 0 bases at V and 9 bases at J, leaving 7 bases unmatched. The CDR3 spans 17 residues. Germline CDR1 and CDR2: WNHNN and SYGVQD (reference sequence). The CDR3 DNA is TGCGCCAGCAGTGAGTCGAAGGGACTAGCGGGAGCGGGTGAGCAGTTCTTC. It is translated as CASSESKGLAGAGEQFF.

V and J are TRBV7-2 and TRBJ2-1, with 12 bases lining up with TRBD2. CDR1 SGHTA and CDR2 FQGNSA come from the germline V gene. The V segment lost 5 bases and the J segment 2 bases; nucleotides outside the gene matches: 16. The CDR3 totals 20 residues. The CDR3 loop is CASSRLTSGRPPLAYNEQFF. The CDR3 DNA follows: TGTGCCAGCAGCCGCTTGACTAGCGGGAGACCACCCCTTGCCTACAATGAGCAGTTCTTC.

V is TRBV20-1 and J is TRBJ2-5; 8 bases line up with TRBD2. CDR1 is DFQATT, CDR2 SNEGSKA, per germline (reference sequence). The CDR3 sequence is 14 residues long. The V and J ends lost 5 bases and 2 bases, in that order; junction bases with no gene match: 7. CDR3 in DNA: TGCAGTGCTCCAGGACTAGCCCAACAAGAGACCCAGTACTTC. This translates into CSAPGLAQQETQYF.

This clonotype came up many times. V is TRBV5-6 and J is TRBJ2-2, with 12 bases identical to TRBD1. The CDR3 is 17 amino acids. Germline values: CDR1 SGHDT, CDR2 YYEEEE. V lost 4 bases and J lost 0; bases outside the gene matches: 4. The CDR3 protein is CASSNRDRGPNTGELFF. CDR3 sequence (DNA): TGTGCCAGCAGCAACCGGGACAGGGGGCCGAACACCGGGGAGCTGTTTTTT.

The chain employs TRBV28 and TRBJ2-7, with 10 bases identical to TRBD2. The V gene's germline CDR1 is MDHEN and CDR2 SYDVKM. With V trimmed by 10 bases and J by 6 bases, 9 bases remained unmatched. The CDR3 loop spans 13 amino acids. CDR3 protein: CAIYGTSDGEQYF. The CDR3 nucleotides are TGTGCCATCTACGGGACTAGCGATGGCGAGCAGTACTTC.

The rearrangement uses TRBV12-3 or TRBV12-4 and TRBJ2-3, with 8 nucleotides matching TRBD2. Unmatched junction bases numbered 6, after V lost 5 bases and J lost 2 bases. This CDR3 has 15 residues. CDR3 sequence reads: CASSPAGAFTDTQYF. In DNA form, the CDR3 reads TGTGCCAGCAGTCCAGCGGGAGCCTTCACAGATACGCAGTATTTT.

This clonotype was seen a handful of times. CDR3 residues: CSARDSSARGPLAKNIQYF. The CDR3 region has the DNA TGCAGTGCTAGAGATTCGTCGGCAAGGGGCCCACTAGCCAAAAACATTCAGTACTTC. The chain links TRBV20-1 to TRBJ2-4; possibly TRBD1 for D (5 bases). The germline gives CDR1 DFQATT, CDR2 SNEGSKA (reference sequence). Trimming cost V 0 bases and J 0 bases, with 21 bases left between them. The CDR3 totals 19 residues.

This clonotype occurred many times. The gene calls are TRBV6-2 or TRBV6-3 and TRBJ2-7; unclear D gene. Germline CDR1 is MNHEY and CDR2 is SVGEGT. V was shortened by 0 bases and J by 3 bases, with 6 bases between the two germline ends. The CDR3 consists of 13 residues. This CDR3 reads CASSYSGRYEQYF. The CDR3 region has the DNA TGTGCCAGCAGTTACTCCGGCCGCTACGAGCAGTACTTC.

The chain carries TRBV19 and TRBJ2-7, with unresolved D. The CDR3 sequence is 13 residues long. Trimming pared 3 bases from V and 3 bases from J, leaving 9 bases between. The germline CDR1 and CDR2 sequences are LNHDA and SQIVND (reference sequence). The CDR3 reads CASSIRPDYEQYF. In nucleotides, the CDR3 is TGTGCCAGTAGTATTCGACCAGACTACGAGCAGTACTTC.

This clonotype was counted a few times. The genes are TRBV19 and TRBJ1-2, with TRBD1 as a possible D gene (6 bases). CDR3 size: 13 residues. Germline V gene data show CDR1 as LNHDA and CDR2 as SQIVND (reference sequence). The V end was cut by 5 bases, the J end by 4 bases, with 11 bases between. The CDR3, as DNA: TGTGCCAGTAGTCCCGGGACACTCTATGGCTACACCTTC. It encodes CASSPGTLYGYTF.

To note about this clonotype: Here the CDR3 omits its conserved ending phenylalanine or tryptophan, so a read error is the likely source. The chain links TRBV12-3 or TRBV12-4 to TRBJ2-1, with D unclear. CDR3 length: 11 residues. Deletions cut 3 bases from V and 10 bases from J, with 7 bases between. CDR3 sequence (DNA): TGTGCCAGCAGTTTCCAAAGGGAGCAGTTCTCC. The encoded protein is CASSFQREQFS.

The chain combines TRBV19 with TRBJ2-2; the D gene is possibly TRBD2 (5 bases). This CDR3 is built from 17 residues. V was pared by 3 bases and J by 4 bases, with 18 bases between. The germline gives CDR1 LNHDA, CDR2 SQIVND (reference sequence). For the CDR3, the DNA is TGTGCCAGTAGTATGTTCGGGAAACCGCGTGGCACCGGGGAGCTGTTTTTT. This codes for CASSMFGKPRGTGELFF.

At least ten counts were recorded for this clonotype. CDR3 in amino acids: CAGGGTGSSPLHF. CDR3 bases: TGTGCCGGAGGAGGGACAGGGAGCTCACCCCTCCACTTT. This chain links TRBV2 with TRBJ1-6; the match to TRBD1 covers 9 bases. Germline trimming cut 11 bases from V and 10 bases from J; bases unmatched to any gene: 9. Germline values: CDR1 SNHLY, CDR2 FYNNEI. The CDR3 sequence is 13 residues long.

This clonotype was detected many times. CDR3 bases: TGTGCCAGCAGCTTATCAGCGGGAGGGCCAAATGAGCAGTTCTTC. Translating it yields CASSLSAGGPNEQFF. The rearrangement joins TRBV7-7 to TRBJ2-1, with TRBD2 identical over 10 bases. CDR3 size: 15 residues. From germline, CDR1 is SSHAT and CDR2 FNYEAQ (reference sequence). J lost 7 bases, V lost 2 bases, and 5 bases had no gene match.

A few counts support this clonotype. The CDR3: CATSDFGWSSYNEQFF. The CDR3 nucleotides are TGTGCCACCAGTGATTTCGGCTGGAGCTCCTACAATGAGCAGTTCTTC. The V and J genes are TRBV24-1 and TRBJ2-1; D gene ambiguous. V was pared by 1 base and J by 0 bases, with 9 bases between. The V gene's germline CDR1 is KGHDR and CDR2 SFDVKD. CDR3 length equals 16 residues.

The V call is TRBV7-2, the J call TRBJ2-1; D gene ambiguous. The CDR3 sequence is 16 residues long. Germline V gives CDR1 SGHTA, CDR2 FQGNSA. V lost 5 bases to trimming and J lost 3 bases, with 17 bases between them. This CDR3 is CASSPRFSWDYNEQFF. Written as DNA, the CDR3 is TGTGCCAGCAGCCCTAGATTTAGCTGGGACTACAATGAGCAGTTCTTC.

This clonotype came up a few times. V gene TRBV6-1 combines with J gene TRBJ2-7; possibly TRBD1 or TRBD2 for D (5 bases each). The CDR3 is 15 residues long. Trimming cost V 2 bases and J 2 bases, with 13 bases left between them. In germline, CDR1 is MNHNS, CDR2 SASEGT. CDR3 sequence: CASSEWGLGAYEQYV. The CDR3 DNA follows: TGTGCCAGCAGTGAATGGGGGTTGGGGGCCTACGAGCAGTACGTC.

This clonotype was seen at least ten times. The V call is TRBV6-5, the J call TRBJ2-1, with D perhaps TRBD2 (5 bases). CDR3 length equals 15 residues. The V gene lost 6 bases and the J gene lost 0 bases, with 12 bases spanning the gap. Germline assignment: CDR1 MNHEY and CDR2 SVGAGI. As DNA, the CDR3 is TGTGCCAGCAGCCCACGGGCGGGCTCCTACAATGAGCAGTTCTTC. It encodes CASSPRAGSYNEQFF.

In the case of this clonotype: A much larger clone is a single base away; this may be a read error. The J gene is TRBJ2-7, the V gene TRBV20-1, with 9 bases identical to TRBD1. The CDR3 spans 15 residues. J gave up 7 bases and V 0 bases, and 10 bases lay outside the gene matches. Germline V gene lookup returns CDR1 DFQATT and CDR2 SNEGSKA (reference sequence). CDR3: CSARDRTGGAGEQYF. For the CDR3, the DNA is TGCAGTGCTAGAGATCGCACAGGGGGCGCGGGGGAGCAGTACTTC.

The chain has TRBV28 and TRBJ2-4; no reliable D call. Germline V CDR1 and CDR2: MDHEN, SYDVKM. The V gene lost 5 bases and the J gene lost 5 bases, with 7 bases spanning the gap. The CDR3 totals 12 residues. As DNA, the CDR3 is TGTGCCAGCAGTACTCCTGAAAACATTCAGTACTTC. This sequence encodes CASSTPENIQYF. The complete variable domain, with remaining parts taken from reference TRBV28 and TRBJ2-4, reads DVKVTQSSRYLVKRTGEKVFLECVQDMDHENMFWYRQDPGLGLRLIYFSYDVKMKEKGDIPEGYSVSREKKERFSLILESASTNQTSMYLCASSTPENIQYFGAGTRLSVL.

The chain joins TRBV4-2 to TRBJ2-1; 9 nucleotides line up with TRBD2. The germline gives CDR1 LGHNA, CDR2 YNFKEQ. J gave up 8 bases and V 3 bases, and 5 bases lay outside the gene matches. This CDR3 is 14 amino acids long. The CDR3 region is CASSHGSGRHEQFF. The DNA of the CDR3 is TGTGCCAGCAGCCATGGAAGCGGGAGGCATGAGCAGTTCTTC.

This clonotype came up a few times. CDR3 sequence reads: CASSPDRRTNTGELFF. The CDR3, as DNA: TGTGCCAGCAGCCCCGACAGACGGACTAACACCGGGGAGCTGTTTTTT. This rearrangement joins TRBV7-9 to TRBJ2-2; D may match TRBD1 or TRBD2 (5 bases each). Looked up from germline, CDR1 is SEHNR and CDR2 is FQNEAQ (reference sequence). This CDR3 is 16 amino acids long. The V end was cut by 5 bases, the J end by 2 bases, with 15 bases between.

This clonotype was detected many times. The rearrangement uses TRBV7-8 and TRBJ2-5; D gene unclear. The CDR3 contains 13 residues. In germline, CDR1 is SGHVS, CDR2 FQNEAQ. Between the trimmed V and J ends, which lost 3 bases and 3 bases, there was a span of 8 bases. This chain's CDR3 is CASSFLREETQYF. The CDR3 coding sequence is TGTGCCAGCAGCTTTCTGCGTGAAGAGACCCAGTACTTC.

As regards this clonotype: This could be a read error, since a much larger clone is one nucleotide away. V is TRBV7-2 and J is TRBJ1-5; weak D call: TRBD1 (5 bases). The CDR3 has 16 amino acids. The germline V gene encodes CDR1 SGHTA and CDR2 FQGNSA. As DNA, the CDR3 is TGTGCCAGCAGCTTAATGAGCAGGGAGAGCAATCAGTCCCAGCATTTT. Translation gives CASSLMSRESNQSQHF.

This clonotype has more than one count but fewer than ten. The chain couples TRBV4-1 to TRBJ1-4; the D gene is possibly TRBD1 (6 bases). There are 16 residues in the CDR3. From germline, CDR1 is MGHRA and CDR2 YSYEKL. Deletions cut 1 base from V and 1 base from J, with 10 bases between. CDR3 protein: CASSQGTDRTNEKLFF. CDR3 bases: TGCGCCAGCAGCCAAGGGACAGACAGAACTAATGAAAAACTGTTTTTT.

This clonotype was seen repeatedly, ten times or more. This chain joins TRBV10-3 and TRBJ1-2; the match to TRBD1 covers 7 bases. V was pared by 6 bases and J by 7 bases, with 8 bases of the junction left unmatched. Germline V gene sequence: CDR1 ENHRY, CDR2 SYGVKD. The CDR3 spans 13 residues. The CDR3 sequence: CAIRVTGVGGYTF. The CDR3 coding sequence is TGTGCCATCAGAGTAACAGGGGTCGGTGGCTACACCTTC.